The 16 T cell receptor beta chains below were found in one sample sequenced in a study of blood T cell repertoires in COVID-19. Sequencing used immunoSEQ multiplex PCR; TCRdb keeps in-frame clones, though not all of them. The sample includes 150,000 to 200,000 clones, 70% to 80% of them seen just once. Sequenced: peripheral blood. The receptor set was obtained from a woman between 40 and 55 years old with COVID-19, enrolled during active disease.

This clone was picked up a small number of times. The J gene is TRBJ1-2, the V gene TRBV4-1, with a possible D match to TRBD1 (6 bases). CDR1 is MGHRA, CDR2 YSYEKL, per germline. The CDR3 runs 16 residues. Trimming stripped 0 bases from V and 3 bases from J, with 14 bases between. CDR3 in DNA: TGCGCCAGCAGCCAAGAATTTGCAGGGGTAGACTATGGCTACACCTTC. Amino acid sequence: CASSQEFAGVDYGYTF.

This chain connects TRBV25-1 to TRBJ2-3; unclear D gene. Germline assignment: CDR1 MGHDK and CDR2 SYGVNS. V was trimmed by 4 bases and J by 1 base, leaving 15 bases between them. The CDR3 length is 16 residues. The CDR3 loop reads CASSVLTTTGTDTQYF. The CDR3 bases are TGTGCCAGCAGTGTACTCACTACAACCGGCACAGATACGCAGTATTTT.

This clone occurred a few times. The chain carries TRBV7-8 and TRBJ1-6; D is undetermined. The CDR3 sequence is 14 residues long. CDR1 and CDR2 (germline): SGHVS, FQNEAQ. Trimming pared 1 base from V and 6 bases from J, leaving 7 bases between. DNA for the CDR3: TGTGCCAGCAGCTTAGTCAGACTTAATTCACCCCTCCACTTT. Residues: CASSLVRLNSPLHF.

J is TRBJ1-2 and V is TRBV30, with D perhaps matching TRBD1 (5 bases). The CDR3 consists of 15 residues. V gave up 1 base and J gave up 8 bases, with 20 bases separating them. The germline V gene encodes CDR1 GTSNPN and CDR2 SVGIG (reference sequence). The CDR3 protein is CAWSGPGAGDRGYTF. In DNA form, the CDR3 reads TGTGCCTGGAGTGGGCCAGGAGCGGGGGATAGGGGCTACACCTTC.

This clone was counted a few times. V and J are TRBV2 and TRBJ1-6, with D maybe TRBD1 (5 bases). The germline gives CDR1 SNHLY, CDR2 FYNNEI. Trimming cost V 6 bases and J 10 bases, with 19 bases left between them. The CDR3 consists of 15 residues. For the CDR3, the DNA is TGTGCCAGCAGCCCCGGGGGGGTACAATGGTCACCCCTCCACTTT. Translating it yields CASSPGGVQWSPLHF.

Here the CDR3 reads CASSGLAGIQETQYF. The CDR3 bases are TGTGCCAGCAGCGGACTAGCGGGTATCCAAGAGACCCAGTACTTC. The V call is TRBV6-2 or TRBV6-3, the J call TRBJ2-5, with 11 positions matching TRBD2. The length of the CDR3 is 15 residues. After removal of 6 bases from V and 1 base from J, the junction contained 4 bases not matched to a gene. Germline V gives CDR1 MNHEY, CDR2 SVGEGT.

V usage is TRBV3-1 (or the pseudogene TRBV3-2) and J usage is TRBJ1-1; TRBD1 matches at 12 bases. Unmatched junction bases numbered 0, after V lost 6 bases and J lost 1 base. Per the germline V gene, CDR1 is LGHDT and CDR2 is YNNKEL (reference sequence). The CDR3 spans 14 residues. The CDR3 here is CASRGQGANTEAFF. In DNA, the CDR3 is TGTGCCAGCAGGGGACAGGGGGCGAACACTGAAGCTTTCTTT.

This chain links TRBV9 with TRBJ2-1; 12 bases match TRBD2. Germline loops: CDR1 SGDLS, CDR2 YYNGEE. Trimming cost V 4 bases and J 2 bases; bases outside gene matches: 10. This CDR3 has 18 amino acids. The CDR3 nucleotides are TGTGCCAGCAGCCCCGGATCTAGCGGGGGGGCCGCCTACAATGAGCAGTTCTTC. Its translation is CASSPGSSGGAAYNEQFF.

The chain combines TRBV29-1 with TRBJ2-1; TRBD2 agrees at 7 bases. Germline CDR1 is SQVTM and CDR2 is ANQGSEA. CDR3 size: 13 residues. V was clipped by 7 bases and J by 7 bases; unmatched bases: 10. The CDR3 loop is CSGAGPAKNEQFF. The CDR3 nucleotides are TGCAGCGGAGCGGGACCAGCTAAGAATGAGCAGTTCTTC.

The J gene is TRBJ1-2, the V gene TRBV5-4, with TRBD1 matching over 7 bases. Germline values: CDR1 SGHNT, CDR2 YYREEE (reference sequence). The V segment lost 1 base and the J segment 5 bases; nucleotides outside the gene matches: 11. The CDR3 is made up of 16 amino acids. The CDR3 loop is CASSLNAGTARYGYTF. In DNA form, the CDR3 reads TGTGCCAGCAGCTTGAACGCTGGGACAGCTCGATATGGCTACACCTTC.

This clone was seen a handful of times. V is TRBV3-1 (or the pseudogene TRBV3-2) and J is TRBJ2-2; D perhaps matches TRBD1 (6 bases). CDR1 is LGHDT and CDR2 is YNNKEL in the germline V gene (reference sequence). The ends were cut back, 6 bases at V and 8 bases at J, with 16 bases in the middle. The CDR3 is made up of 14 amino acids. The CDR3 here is CASRSTGFTGELFF. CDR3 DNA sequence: TGTGCCAGCAGGTCTACAGGGTTTACAGGGGAGCTGTTTTTT.

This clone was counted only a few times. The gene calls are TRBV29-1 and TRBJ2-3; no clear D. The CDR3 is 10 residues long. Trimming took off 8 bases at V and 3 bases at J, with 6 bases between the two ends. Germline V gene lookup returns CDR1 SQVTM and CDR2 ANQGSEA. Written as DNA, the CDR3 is TGCAGCACAGAGACAGATACGCAGTATTTT. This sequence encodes CSTETDTQYF.

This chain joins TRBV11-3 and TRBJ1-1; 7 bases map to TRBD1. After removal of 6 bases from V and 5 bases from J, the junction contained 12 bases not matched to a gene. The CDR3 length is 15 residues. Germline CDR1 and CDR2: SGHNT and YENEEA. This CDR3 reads CASSPGGAPRTEAFF. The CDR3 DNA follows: TGTGCCAGCAGTCCAGGGGGTGCGCCGCGGACTGAAGCTTTCTTT.

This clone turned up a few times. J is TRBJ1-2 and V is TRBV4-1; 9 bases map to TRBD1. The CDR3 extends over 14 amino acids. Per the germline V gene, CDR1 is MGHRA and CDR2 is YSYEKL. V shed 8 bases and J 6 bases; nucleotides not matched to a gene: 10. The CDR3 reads CASGTGGAKNGYTF. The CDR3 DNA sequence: TGCGCCAGCGGCACAGGGGGCGCGAAGAATGGCTACACCTTC.

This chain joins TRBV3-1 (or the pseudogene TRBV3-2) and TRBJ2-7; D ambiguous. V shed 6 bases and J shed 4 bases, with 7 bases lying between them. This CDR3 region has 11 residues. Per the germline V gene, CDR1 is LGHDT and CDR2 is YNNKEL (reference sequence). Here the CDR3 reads CASSSMYEQYF. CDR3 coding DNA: TGTGCCAGCAGTTCCATGTACGAGCAGTACTTC.

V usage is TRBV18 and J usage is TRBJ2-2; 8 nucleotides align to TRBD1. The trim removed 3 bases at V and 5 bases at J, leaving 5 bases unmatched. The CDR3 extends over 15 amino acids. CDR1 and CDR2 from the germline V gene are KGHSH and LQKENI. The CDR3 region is CASSPSGGQTGELFF. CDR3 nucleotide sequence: TGTGCCAGCTCACCTTCAGGGGGCCAAACCGGGGAGCTGTTTTTT.